This TCR beta chain was recovered during a study of shared clonotypes between healthy human individuals. Using immunoSEQ multiplex PCR, the repertoire was profiled, and TCRdb retains in-frame clones only, with some absent. This table has about 1,900,000 clones, about 95% appearing once. It was CD45RO-negative cells, positively selected for CCR7, that made up naive CD8 cells, with terminally differentiated effector memory CD45RA+ cells excluded. V gave up 3 bases and J gave up 3 bases, with 20 bases separating them. Looked up from germline, CDR1 is MDHEN and CDR2 is SYDVKM. There are 17 residues in the CDR3.

The sample comprised naive CD8+ T cells sorted from blood. This clonotype was obtained from a man younger than 35 in good health. V usage is TRBV28 and J usage is TRBJ1-2; no clear D gene. The CDR3 coding sequence is TGTGCCAGCAGTTTGGCGTTGGCGTCACTCGAGGACTATGGCTACACCTTC. This encodes CASSLALASLEDYGYTF.